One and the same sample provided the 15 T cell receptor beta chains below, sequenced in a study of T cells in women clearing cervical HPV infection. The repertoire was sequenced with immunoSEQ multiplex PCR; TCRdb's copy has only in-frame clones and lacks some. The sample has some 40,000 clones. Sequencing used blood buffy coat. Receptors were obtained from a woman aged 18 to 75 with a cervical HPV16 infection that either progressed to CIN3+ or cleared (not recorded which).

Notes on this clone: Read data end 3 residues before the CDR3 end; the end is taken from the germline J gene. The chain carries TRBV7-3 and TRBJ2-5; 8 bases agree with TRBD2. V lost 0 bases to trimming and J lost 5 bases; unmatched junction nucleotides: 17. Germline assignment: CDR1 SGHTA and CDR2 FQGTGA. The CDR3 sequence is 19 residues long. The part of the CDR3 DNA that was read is TGTGCCAGCAGCTTAACTTCCGGAGGGAGCGGGAGATGGGACGAGACC. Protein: CASSLTSGGSGRWDET. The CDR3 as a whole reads CASSLTSGGSGRWDETQYF.

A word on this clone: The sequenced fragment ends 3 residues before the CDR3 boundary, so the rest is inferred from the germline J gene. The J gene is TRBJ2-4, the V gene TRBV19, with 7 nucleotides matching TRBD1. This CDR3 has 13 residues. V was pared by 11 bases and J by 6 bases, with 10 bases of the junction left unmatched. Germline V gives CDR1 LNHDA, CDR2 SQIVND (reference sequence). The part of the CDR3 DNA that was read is TGTGCCGTATCGGGACAGATGGTAAACATT. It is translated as CAVSGQMVNI. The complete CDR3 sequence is CAVSGQMVNIQYF.

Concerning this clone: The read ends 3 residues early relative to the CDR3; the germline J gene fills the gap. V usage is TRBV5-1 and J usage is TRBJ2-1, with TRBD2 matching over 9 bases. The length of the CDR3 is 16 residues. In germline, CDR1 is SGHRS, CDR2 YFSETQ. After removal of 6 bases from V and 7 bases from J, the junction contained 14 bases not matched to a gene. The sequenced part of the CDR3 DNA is TGCGCCAGCAACCCCTTGGGCGGGAGGGCCCAAAATGAG. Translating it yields CASNPLGGRAQNE. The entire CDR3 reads CASNPLGGRAQNEQFF.

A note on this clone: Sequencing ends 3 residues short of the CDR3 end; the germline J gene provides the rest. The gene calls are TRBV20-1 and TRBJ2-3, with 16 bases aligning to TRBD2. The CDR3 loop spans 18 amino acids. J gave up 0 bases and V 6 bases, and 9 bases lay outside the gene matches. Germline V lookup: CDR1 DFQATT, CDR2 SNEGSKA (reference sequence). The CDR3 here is CSAEPGTSGGASTDTQYF. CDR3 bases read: TGCAGTGCGGAACCCGGGACTAGCGGGGGGGCCAGCACAGATACG.

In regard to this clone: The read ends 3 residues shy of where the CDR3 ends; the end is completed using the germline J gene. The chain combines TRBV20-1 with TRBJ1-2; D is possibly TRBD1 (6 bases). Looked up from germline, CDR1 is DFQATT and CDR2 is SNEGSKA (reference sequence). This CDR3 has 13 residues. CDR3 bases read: TGCAGTGCTGAACAGGGAAAGGGCTACGGG. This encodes CSAEQGKGYG. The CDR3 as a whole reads CSAEQGKGYGYTF.

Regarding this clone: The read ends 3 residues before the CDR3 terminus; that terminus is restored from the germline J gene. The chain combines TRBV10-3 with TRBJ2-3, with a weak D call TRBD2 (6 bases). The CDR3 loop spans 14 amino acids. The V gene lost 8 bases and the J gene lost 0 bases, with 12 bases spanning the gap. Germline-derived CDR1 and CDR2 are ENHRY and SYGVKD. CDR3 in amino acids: CAIGTLTSTDTQYF. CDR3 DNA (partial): TGTGCCATCGGGACTCTAACCAGCACAGATACG.

CDR3 DNA (partial): TGTGCCAGTAGTGCCCCGGGTCTAACTAACTATGGC. It yields the protein CASSAPGLTNYG. Given in full, the CDR3 is CASSAPGLTNYGYTF. This rearrangement joins TRBV19 to TRBJ1-2; no clear D. The CDR3 goes on 3 residues after the read ends, and that part is filled in from the germline J gene. The germline V gene encodes CDR1 LNHDA and CDR2 SQIVND (reference sequence). The CDR3 runs to 15 residues. Between the trimmed V and J ends, which lost 5 bases and 0 bases, there was a span of 13 bases.

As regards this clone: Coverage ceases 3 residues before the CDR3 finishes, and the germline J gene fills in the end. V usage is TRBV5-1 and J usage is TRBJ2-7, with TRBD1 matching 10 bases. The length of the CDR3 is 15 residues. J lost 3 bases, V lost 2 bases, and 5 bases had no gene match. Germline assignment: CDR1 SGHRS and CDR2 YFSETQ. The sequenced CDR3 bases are TGCGCCAGCAGCTTACGGGACAGGGGTTTCTACGAG. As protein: CASSLRDRGFYE. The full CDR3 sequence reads CASSLRDRGFYEQYF.

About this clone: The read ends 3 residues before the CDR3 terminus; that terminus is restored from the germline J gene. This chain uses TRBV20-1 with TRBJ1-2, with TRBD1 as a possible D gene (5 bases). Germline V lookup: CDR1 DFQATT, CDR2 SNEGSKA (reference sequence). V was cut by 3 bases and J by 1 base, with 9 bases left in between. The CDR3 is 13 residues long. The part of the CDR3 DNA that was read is TGCAGTGCTAGTGACAGAAATAACTATGGC. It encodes CSASDRNNYG. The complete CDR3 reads CSASDRNNYGYTF.

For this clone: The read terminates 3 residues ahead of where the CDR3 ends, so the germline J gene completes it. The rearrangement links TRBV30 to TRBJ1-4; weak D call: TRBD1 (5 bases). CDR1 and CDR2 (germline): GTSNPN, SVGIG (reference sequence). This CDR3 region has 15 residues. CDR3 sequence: CAWSVGADYNSPLFF. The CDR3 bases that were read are TGTGCCTGGAGTGTAGGGGCGGATTATAATTCACCA.

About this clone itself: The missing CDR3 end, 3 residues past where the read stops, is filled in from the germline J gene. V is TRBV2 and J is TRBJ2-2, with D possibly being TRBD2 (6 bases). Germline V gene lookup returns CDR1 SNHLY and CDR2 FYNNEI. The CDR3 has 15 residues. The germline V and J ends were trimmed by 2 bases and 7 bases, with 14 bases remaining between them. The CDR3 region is CASSERTTKGGELFF. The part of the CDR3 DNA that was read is TGTGCCAGCAGTGAACGGACTACCAAGGGCGGGGAG.

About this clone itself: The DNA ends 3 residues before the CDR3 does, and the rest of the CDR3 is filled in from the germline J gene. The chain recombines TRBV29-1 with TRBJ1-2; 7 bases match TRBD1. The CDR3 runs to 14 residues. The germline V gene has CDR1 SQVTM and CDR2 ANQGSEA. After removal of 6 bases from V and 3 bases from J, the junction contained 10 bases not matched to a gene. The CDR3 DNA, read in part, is TGCAGCGTGAGGGGGCTCACTGCGGACTATGGC. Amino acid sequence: CSVRGLTADYG. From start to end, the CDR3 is CSVRGLTADYGYTF.

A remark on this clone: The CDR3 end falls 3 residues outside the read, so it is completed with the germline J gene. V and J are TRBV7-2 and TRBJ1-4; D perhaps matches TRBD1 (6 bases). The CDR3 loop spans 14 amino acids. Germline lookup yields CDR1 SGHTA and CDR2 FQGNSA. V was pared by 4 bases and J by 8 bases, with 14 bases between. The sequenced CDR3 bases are TGTGCCAGCAGCTCGGACAGTTGGGGGGAAAAA. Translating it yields CASSSDSWGEK. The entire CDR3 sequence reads CASSSDSWGEKLFF.

The CDR3 sequence is CASSLGSPTGGTEAFF. CDR3 DNA (partial): TGTGCCAGCAGCTTAGGGTCCCCGACAGGGGGCACTGAA. The V and J genes are TRBV7-8 and TRBJ1-1; 9 positions agree with TRBD1. Read sequence stops 3 residues before the CDR3 end, and the germline J gene provides the missing end. The CDR3 is 16 amino acids. Germline V lookup: CDR1 SGHVS, CDR2 FQNEAQ. Trimming cost V 1 base and J 4 bases; bases outside gene matches: 7.

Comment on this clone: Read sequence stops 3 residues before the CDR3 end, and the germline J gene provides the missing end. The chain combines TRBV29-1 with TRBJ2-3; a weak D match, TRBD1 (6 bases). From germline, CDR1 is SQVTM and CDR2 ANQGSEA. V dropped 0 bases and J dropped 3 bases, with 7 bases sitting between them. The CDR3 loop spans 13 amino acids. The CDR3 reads CSVEEGATDTQYF. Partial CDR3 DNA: TGCAGCGTTGAAGAGGGGGCTACAGATACG.